The rows below give T cell receptor beta chains drawn from one sample of a study of human T cells and chemical hapten exposure. TCRdb ran MiXCR on the RACE reads and lists one entry per CDR3 protein. The profile covers 50,000 to 70,000 distinct CDR3 sequences, with 5.5% to 7.5% appearing a single time and around 3.4% taken by the ten largest. Specimen: whole blood. These TCRs come from a female donor in good health. Some clones in this sample may be carry-over from other donors' samples. Each CDR3 is given with its conserved first and last residue. Fields, in order: clone size, J gene, D gene, V gene, CDR3 DNA, CDR3 protein. D genes are given only for firm matches. Some rows mark clone size as missing; the rest say once, few, many or name a class of expanded clone.

>.|TRBJ2-7|TRBD2|TRBV27
TGTGCCAGCAGTTGGCGGGAGGATGGAAACGAGCAGTACTTC
CASSWREDGNEQYF
>few|TRBJ1-2|.|TRBV5-6
TGTGCCAGCAGCTTCCGGTCTGGCAGTCTTTACACCTTC
CASSFRSGSLYTF
>few|TRBJ2-3|TRBD2|TRBV11-2
TGTGCCAGCAGCACACTAGCGGGGTCGGTCGCAGATACGCAGTATTTT
CASSTLAGSVADTQYF
>few|TRBJ2-1|TRBD1|TRBV5-1
TGCGCCAGCAGCTCCGGACAGGGTGGGGTCTCCTACAATGAGCAGTTCTTC
CASSSGQGGVSYNEQFF
>.|TRBJ2-1|.|TRBV9
TGTGCCAGCAGCCTATTCCAGGGGAATGAGCAGTTCTTC
CASSLFQGNEQFF
>few|TRBJ1-5|.|TRBV20-1
TGCAGTGCTAGAGACAGGGGAGGGCAGCCCCAGCATTTT
CSARDRGGQPQHF
>many|TRBJ1-4|.|TRBV6-5
TGTGCCAGCAGTACCGGGCCCCTCGCGGCTAATGAAAAACTGTTTTTT
CASSTGPLAANEKLFF
>.|TRBJ2-7|TRBD1|TRBV6-1
TGTGCCAGCAGTGGGGTGCTAAGACAGGGTTGTGAAGAGCAGTACTTC
CASSGVLRQGCEEQYF
>.|TRBJ1-6|.|TRBV7-6
TGTGCCAGCAGACACGGACAGAATAATTCACCCCTCCACTTT
CASRHGQNNSPLHF
>.|TRBJ2-5|TRBD2|TRBV5-5
TGTGCCAGCAGGGTCGGAGCGGGAGGGCAAGAGACCCAGTACTTC
CASRVGAGGQETQYF
>.|TRBJ2-7|TRBD1|TRBV28
TGTGCCAGCAGCCCGGGACAGGGGGCGCGGGAGCAGTACTTC
CASSPGQGAREQYF
>.|TRBJ1-1|.|TRBV6-5
TGTGCCAGCAGTTACTCTGGGCAGACCCAAGCTTTCTTT
CASSYSGQTQAFF